These 7 T cell receptor beta chains were sequenced from one sample in a study of CD8 T cells in Susac syndrome. The RNA input was roughly 0.5 to 1 ug, and it was reverse transcribed with random hexamers. TCRdb re-called the immunoSEQ multiplex PCR reads through MiXCR, storing one row per CDR3 protein. The table records 150,000 or so distinct CDR3 sequences, about 95% of them present only once. The specimen sequenced was CD4+ T cells from PBMCs. The receptors stem from a human donor in good health.

This rearrangement joins TRBV5-1 to TRBJ2-1, with D unresolved. Trimming took off 4 bases at V and 9 bases at J, with 20 bases between the two ends. Germline-derived CDR1 and CDR2 are SGHRS and YFSETQ. The CDR3 spans 15 residues. CDR3 DNA sequence: TGCGCCAGCAGCCTAAAATCCGGGTACGGCGGTGAGCAGTTCTTC. This encodes CASSLKSGYGGEQFF.

This clonotype is a singleton in its sample. DNA for the CDR3: TGTGCCAGCAGTTACCCCGCGGCTACCTACGAGCAGTACTTC. Residues: CASSYPAATYEQYF. This rearrangement joins TRBV6-2 or TRBV6-3 to TRBJ2-7; unclear D gene. Trimming took 2 bases from V and 2 from J, leaving 10 bases between them. The CDR3 runs 14 residues. Germline V gene data show CDR1 as MNHEY and CDR2 as SVGEGT.

The chain combines TRBV18 with TRBJ1-5, with 7 nucleotides matching TRBD1. Germline V CDR1 and CDR2: KGHSH, LQKENI. This CDR3 contains 15 residues. The ends lost 4 bases at V and 3 bases at J; junction bases unmatched: 6. The DNA for the CDR3 is TGTGCCAGCTCACAATTGACAGGGAACAATCAGCCCCAGCATTTT. It encodes CASSQLTGNNQPQHF.

The chain links TRBV5-6 to TRBJ1-2; D gene uncertain. CDR3 length: 15 amino acids. Looked up from germline, CDR1 is SGHDT and CDR2 is YYEEEE. The V gene lost 4 bases and the J gene lost 7 bases, with 20 bases spanning the gap. CDR3 in amino acids: CASSHWAGPGSGYTF. The DNA for the CDR3 is TGTGCCAGCAGCCATTGGGCCGGTCCGGGATCTGGCTACACCTTC.

This rearrangement joins TRBV2 to TRBJ2-3; TRBD2 aligns across 9 bases. The CDR3 sequence is 14 residues long. V shed 5 bases and J 3 bases; nucleotides not matched to a gene: 3. The germline V gene has CDR1 SNHLY and CDR2 FYNNEI. CDR3 residues: CASSTLAGTDTQYF. CDR3 nucleotide sequence: TGTGCCAGCAGTACCCTAGCGGGGACAGATACGCAGTATTTT.

The chain couples TRBV12-3 or TRBV12-4 to TRBJ2-3, with 11 nucleotides matching TRBD2. V was pared by 8 bases and J by 1 base, with 5 bases of the junction left unmatched. The CDR3 runs to 15 residues. The CDR3 nucleotides are TGTGCCAGCGGCCCGGGACTAGCGGGCACAGATACGCAGTATTTT. Its protein product is CASGPGLAGTDTQYF.

The rearrangement joins TRBV4-2 to TRBJ2-1; no firm D call. Germline CDR1 reads LGHNA; CDR2 reads YNFKEQ. V lost 1 base to trimming and J lost 0 bases, with 10 bases between them. CDR3 length: 16 residues. CDR3 sequence: CASSQALSSSYNEQFF. CDR3 DNA: TGTGCCAGCAGCCAAGCTCTATCCAGCTCCTACAATGAGCAGTTCTTC.